This T cell receptor (beta chain) stems from a study of radiotherapy plus CTLA-4 blockade in lung cancer. Only in-frame clones appear in the TCRdb table, and some are missing; sequencing was by immunoSEQ multiplex PCR. This sample has 40,000 to 45,000 clones; 65% to 75% occur once, and the top ten carry about 23%. The CDR3 loop spans 14 amino acids. Germline-derived CDR1 and CDR2 are SEHNR and FQNEAQ (reference sequence). The germline V and J ends were trimmed by 1 base and 11 bases, with 17 bases remaining between them. Focal radiation was given together with CTLA-4 blockade (ipilimumab) to patients with chemo-refractory metastatic non-small-cell lung cancer. Notes on the study in general: Among blood TCR repertoires after radiotherapy plus ipilimumab, tumor-derived clones expanded.

To note about this clone: The target antigen is unknown.

Material: peripheral blood, obtained from a patient treated with radiotherapy plus ipilimumab. J is TRBJ2-5 and V is TRBV7-9; possible D gene TRBD1, 5 bases. The TCR sequence derives from a human donor with non-small cell lung cancer who had a partial response to radiotherapy plus ipilimumab. In DNA, the CDR3 is TGTGCCAGCAGCTTAGGACAGATTAATGGAGAGCAGTACTTC. Encoded protein: CASSLGQINGEQYF.